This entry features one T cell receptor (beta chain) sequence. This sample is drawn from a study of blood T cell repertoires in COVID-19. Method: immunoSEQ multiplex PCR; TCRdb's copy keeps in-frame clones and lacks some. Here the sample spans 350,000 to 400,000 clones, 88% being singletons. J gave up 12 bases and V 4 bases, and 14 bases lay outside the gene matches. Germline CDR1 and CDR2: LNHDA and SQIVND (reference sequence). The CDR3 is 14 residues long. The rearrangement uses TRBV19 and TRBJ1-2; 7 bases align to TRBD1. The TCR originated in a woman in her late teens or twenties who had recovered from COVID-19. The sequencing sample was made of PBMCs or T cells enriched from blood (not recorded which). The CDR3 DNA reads TGTGCCAGTAGTACTGGGCGAAAACAGGGGCCGCACACCTTC. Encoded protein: CASSTGRKQGPHTF. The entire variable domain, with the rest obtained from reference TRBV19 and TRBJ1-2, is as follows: DGGITQSPKYLFRKEGQNVTLSCEQNLNHDAMYWYRQDPGQGLRLIYYSQIVNDFQKGDIAEGYSVSREKKESFPLTVTSAQKNPTAFYLCASSTGRKQGPHTFGSGTRLTVV.